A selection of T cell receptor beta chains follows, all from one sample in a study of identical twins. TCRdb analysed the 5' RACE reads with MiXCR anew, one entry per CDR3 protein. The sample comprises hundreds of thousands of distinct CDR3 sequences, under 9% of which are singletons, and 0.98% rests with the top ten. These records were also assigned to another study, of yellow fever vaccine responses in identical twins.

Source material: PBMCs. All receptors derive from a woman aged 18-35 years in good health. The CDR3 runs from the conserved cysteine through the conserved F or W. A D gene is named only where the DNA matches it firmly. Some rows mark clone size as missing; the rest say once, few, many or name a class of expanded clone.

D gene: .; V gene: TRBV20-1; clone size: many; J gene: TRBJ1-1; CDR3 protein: CSARVLSPGNTEAFF; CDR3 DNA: TGCAGTGCTAGAGTCCTAAGTCCGGGGAACACTGAAGCTTTCTTT
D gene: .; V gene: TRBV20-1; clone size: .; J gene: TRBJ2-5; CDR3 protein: CSVGGRFQETQYF; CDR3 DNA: TGCAGTGTTGGAGGAAGGTTCCAAGAGACCCAGTACTTC
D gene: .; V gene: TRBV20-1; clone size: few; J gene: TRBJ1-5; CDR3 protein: CSAIRTDNQPQHF; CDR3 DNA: TGCAGTGCCATCCGGACAGACAATCAGCCCCAGCATTTT
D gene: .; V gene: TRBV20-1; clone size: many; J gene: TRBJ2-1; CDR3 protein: CSASIEGSYNEQFF; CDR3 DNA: TGCAGTGCTAGCATTGAGGGGTCCTACAATGAGCAGTTCTTC
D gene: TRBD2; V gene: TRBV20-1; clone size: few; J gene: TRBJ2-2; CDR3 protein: CSARATSGQYTGELFF; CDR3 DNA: TGCAGTGCTAGAGCCACTAGCGGGCAGTACACCGGGGAGCTGTTTTTT
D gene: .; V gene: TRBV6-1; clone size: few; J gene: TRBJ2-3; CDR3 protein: CASSDVKPDTQYF; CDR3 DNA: TGTGCCAGCAGTGATGTGAAACCAGATACGCAGTATTTT
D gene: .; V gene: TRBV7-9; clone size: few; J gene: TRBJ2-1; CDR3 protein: CASSLQQTEQFF; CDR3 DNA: TGTGCCAGCAGCTTACAACAGACTGAGCAGTTCTTC
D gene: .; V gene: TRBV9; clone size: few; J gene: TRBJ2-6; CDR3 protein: CASSVDDSGANVLTF; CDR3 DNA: TGTGCCAGCAGCGTAGACGATTCTGGGGCCAACGTCCTGACTTTC
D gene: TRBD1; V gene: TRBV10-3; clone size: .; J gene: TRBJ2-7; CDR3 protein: CAISLGQLSYEQYF; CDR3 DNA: TGTGCCATCAGTTTGGGACAGCTCTCCTACGAGCAGTACTTC
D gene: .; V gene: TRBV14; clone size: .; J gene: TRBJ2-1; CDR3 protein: CASRQREVNEQFF; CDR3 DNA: TGTGCCAGCAGGCAGAGAGAGGTAAATGAGCAGTTCTTC
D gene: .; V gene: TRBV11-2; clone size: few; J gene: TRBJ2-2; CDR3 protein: CASSLETKGTTGELFF; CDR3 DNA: TGTGCCAGCAGCTTAGAAACCAAGGGGACCACCGGGGAGCTGTTTTTT
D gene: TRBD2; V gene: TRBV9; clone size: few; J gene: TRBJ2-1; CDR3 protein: CASSVGSGGNNEQFF; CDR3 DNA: TGTGCCAGCAGCGTAGGGAGCGGGGGGAACAATGAGCAGTTCTTC
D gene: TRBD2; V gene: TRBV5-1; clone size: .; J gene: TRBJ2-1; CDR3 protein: CASSWSSGSEHRGNEQFF; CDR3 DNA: TGCGCCAGCAGCTGGTCTAGCGGGAGCGAGCACCGAGGCAATGAGCAGTTCTTC
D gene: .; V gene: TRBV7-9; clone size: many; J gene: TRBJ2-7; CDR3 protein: CASSLGGEARYEQYF; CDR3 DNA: TGTGCCAGCAGCTTAGGGGGGGAGGCGAGGTACGAGCAGTACTTC
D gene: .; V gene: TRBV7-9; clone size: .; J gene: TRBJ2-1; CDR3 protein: CASSSEDLQSRDEQFF; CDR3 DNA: TGTGCCAGCAGTTCTGAGGACCTACAAAGTAGGGATGAGCAGTTCTTC
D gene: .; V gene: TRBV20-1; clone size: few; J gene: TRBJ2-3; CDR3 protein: CSGNREGRADTQYF; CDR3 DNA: TGCAGCGGCAACAGGGAGGGGCGAGCAGATACGCAGTATTTT
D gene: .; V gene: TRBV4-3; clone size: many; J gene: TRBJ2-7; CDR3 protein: CASSQDRWGTYEQYF; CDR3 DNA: TGCGCCAGCAGCCAAGATCGTTGGGGTACCTACGAGCAGTACTTC
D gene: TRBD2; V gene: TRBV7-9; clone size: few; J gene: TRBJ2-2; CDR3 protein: CASSLYSGRNTGELFF; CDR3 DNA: TGTGCCAGCAGCTTATATAGCGGGAGAAACACCGGGGAGCTGTTTTTT
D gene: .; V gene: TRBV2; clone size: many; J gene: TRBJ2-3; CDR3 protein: CASSARNTDTQYF; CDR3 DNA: TGTGCCAGCAGTGCGAGGAACACAGATACGCAGTATTTT
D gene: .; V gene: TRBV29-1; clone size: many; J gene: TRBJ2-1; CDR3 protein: CSVEGYNEQFF; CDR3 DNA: TGCAGCGTTGAAGGGTACAATGAGCAGTTCTTC
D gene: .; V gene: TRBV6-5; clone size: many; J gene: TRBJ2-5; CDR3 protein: CASSLPGRQYF; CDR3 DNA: TGTGCCAGCAGTCTACCGGGACGGCAGTACTTC
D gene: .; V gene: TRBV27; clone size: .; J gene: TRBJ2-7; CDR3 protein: CASSLSADPKGQYF; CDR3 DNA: TGTGCCAGCAGTTTATCGGCCGATCCAAAAGGCCAGTACTTC
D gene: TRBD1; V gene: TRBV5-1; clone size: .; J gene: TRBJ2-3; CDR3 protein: CASSQVSRTGRSTDTQYF; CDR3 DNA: TGCGCCAGCAGTCAAGTGTCTCGGACAGGGAGAAGCACAGATACGCAGTATTTT
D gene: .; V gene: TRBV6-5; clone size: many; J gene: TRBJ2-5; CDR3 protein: CASSYSLGRDQYF; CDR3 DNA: TGTGCCAGCAGTTATAGTCTGGGTAGGGACCAGTACTTC
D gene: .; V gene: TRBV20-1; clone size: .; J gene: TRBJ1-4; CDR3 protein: CSARGLRGRHEKLFF; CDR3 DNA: TGCAGTGCTAGAGGTCTGCGGGGTAGACATGAAAAACTGTTTTTT
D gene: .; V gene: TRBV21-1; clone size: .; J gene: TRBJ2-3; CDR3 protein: CASSKVARTGSGHTDTQYF; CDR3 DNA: TGTGCCAGCAGCAAAGTCGCCAGGACAGGGTCGGGTCACACAGATACGCAGTATTTT
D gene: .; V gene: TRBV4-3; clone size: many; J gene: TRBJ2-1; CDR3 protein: CASSQDRTHNEQFF; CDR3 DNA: TGCGCCAGCAGCCAAGATAGGACTCACAATGAGCAGTTCTTC